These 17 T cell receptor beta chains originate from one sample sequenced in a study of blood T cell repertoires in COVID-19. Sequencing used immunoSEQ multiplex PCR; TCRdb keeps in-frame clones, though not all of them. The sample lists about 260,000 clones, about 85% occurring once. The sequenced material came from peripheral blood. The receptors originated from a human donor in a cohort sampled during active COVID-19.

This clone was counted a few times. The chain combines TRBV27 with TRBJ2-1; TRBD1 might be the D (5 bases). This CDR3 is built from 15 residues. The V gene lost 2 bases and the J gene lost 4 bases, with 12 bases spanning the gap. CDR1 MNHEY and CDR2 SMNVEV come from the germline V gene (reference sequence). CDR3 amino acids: CASSLSRGPYNEQFF. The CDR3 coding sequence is TGTGCCAGCAGTTTAAGTAGGGGTCCTTACAATGAGCAGTTCTTC.

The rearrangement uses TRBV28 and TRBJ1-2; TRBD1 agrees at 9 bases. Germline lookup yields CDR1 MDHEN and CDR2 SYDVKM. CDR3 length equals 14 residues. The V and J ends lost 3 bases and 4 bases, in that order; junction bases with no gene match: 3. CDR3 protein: CASSFNRGPYGYTF. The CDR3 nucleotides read TGTGCCAGCAGTTTTAACAGGGGGCCCTATGGCTACACCTTC.

CDR3 loop: CASSTGTGGSPLHF. The CDR3 region has the DNA TGTGCCAGCTCGACCGGGACAGGGGGTTCACCCCTCCACTTT. The V and J genes are TRBV18 and TRBJ1-6; TRBD1 matches 11 bases. CDR3 length equals 14 residues. V lost 6 bases and J lost 9; bases outside the gene matches: 4. The germline CDR1 and CDR2 sequences are KGHSH and LQKENI.

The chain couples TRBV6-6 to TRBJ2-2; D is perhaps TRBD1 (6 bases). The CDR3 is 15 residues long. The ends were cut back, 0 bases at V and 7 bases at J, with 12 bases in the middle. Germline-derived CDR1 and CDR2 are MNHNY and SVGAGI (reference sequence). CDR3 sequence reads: CASSYSDSGNGELFF. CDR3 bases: TGTGCCAGCAGTTACTCGGACAGCGGAAACGGGGAGCTGTTTTTT.

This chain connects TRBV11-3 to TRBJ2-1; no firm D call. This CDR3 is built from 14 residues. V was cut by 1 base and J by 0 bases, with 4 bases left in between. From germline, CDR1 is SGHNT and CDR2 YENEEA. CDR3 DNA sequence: TGTGCCAGCAGCTTAGGCTACTCCTACAATGAGCAGTTCTTC. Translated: CASSLGYSYNEQFF.

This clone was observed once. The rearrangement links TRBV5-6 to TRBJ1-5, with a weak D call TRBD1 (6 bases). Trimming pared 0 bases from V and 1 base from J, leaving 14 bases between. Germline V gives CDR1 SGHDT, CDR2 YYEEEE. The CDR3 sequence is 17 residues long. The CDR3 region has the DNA TGTGCCAGCAGCTTGGGCCAGGGGTATGGAAGCAATCAGCCCCAGCATTTT. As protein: CASSLGQGYGSNQPQHF.

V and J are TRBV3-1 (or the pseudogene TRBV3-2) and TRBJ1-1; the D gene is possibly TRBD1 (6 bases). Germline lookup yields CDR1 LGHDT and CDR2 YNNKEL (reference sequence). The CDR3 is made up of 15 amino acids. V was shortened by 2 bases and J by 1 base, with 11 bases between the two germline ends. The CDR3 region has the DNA TGTGCCAGCAGCCAATACAGGGCGGGGAACACTGAAGCTTTCTTT. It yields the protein CASSQYRAGNTEAFF.

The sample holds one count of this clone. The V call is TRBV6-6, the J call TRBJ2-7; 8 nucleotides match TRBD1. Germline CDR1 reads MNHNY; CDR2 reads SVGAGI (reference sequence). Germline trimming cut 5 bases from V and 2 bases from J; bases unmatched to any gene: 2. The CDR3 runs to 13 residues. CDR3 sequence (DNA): TGTGCCAGCAGTCCCAGGGGGCCCTACGAGCAGTACTTC. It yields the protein CASSPRGPYEQYF.

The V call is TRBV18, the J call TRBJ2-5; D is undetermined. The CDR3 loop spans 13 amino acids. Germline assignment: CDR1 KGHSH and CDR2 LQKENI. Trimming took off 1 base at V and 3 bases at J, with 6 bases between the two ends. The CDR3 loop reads CASSPHFKETQYF. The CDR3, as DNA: TGTGCCAGCTCACCACATTTCAAAGAGACCCAGTACTTC. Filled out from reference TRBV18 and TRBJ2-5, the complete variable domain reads NAGVMQNPRHLVRRRGQEARLRCSPMKGHSHVYWYRQLPEEGLKFMVYLQKENIIDESGMPKERFSAEFPKEGPSILRIQQVVRGDSAAYFCASSPHFKETQYFGPGTRLLVL.

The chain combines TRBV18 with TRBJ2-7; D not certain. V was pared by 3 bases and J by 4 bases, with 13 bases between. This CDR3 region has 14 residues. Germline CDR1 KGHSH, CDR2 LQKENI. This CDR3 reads CASSPELAAYEQYF. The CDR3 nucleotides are TGTGCCAGCTCACCGGAATTAGCTGCGTACGAGCAGTACTTC.

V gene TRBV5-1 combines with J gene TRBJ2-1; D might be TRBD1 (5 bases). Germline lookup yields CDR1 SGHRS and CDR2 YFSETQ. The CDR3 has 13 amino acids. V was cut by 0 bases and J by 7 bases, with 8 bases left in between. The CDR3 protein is CASSLGRVNEQFF. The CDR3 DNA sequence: TGCGCCAGCAGCTTGGGCAGGGTTAATGAGCAGTTCTTC.

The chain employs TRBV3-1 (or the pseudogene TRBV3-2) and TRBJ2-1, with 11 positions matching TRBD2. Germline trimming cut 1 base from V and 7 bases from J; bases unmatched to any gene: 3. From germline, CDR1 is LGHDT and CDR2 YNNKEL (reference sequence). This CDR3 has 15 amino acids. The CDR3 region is CASSQVLAGGNEQFF. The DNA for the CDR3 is TGTGCCAGCAGCCAAGTGCTAGCGGGAGGAAATGAGCAGTTCTTC.

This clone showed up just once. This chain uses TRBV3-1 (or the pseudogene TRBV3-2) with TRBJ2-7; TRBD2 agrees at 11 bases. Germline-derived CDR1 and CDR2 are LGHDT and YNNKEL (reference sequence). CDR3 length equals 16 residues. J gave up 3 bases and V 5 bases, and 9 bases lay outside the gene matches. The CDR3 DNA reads TGTGCCAGCAGCATTAGTCTTACTAGCGGGAGCTACGAGCAGTACTTC. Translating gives CASSISLTSGSYEQYF.

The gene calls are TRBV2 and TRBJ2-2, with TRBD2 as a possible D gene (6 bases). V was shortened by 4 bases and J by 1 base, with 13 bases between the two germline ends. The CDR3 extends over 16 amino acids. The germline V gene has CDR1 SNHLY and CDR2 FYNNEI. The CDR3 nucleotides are TGTGCCAGCAGTGGTTGGGCGGGATTGAACACCGGGGAGCTGTTTTTT. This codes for CASSGWAGLNTGELFF.

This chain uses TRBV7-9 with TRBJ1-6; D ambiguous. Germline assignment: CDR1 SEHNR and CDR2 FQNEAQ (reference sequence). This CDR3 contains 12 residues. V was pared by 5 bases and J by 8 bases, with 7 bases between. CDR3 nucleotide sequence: TGTGCCAGCAGCCCCGTTGATTCACCCCTCCACTTT. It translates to CASSPVDSPLHF.

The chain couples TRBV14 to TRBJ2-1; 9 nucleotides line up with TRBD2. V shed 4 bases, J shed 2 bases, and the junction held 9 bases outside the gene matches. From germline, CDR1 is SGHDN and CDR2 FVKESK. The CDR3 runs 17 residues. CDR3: CASSPAGLAGTYNEQFF. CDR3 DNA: TGTGCCAGCAGCCCTGCTGGGCTAGCGGGAACCTACAATGAGCAGTTCTTC.

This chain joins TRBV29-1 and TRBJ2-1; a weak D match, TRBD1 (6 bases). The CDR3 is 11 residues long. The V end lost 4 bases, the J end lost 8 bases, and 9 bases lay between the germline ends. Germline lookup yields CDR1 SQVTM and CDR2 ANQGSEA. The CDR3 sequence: CSVGSGDEQFF. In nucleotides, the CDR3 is TGCAGCGTTGGGTCAGGGGATGAGCAGTTCTTC.